This T cell receptor beta chain came from a study of early T cells in non-severe SARS-CoV-2 infection (dated by TCRdb to the early 2020s). The study in broad terms: Bulk RNA from unsorted whole blood was used for TCR sequencing, so alpha and beta chains could not be paired.

What the work shows at the level of the full study, not this receptor alone: VDJdb matching was skewed toward anti-spike CD8 responses, so virus-specific expansions were likely underestimated and private and CD4 specificities were missed.

Receptor libraries were prepared by 5' RACE. Sequencer: NextSeq 500. To correct for sequencing error and PCR bias, the TCR library protocol tagged individual cDNA molecules with unique molecular identifiers. TCR alpha and beta chains were both sequenced, and the abundances of alpha and beta sequences in each sample were closely correlated with each other. Per the original workflow: V gene, J gene and CDR3 annotation of TCR sequences was performed with Decombinator V4. TCRs were defined as expanded if a significant change between any two time points was detected under a Poisson model with p below 0.0001. TCR abundances were normalised to the total number of TCRs sequenced per sample and expressed as counts per million. TRAV1-2 paired with TRAJ12, TRAJ20 or TRAJ33 defined MAIT TCRs, while TRAV10 paired with TRAJ18 defined iNKT TCRs. VDJdb, accessed 1 November 2021, was searched for CMV, EBV and SARS-CoV-2 annotated TCRs, with TCRs annotated for multiple antigens excluded. TCRdb redid the processing of the public reads, applying fastp at Q25 and MiXCR, and retained in-frame beta chains. CDR3 protein duplicates are merged, each entry listing the most common genes and DNA. The V and J calls and clone size are TCRdb's, not the authors'. This sample holds 70,000 or so distinct CDR3 sequences; around 9.9% were observed only once. The top ten clones comprise 5.5% to 7% of the sample.

V is cut by 1 base and J by 4 bases, and the space between the germline ends is 11 bases. The CDR3 runs 14 residues from the cysteine to the phenylalanine. The kept DNA is CDR3 alone, 42 bases in frame from the first base. The germline V gene encodes CDR1 LNHNV and CDR2 YYDKDF (reference sequence). This was a case-control study nested in a cohort of healthcare workers in London, UK, who had nasopharyngeal swab PCR tests and blood samples taken every week. Between 23 and 31 March 2020, the week of the UK lockdown, healthcare workers were enrolled and then followed up weekly for as long as 16 weeks. Concerning this clonotype itself: Its antigen is currently not known. Base qualities were left out, and no much larger clone turns up one base away.

Sequenced: whole blood. The V and J genes are TRBV15 and TRBJ2-7; TRBD2 is possibly the D segment (7 matching bases). This clonotype was obtained from an adult who was a healthcare worker with PCR-confirmed SARS-CoV-2 infection or an uninfected control (not recorded which). The bases read TGTGCCACCAGCAGAGTCGGGGGGCTTTACGAGCAGTACTTC. Translated, this gives CATSRVGGLYEQYF.